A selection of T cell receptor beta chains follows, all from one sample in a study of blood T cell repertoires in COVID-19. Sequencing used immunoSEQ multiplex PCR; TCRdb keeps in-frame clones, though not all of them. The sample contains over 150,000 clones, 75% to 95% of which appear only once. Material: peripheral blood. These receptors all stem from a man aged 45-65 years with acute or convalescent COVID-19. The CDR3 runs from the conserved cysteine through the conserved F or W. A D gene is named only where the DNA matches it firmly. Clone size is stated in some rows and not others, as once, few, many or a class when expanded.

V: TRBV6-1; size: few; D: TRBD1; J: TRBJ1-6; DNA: TGTGCCAGCAGTGACGGGACAGGGGCTACACCCCTCCACTTT; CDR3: CASSDGTGATPLHF
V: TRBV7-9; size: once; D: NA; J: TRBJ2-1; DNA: TGTGCCAGCAGCCCGAAACCCCGACTCGGCAATGAGCAGTTCTTC; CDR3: CASSPKPRLGNEQFF
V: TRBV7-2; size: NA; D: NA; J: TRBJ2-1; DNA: TGTGCCAGCGCCTCAACTGGGGCCAATGAGCAGTTCTTC; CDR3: CASASTGANEQFF
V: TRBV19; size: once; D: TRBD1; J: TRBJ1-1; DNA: TGTGCCACCCGACAGGGGGCGAGAGGGACTGAAGCTTTCTTT; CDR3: CATRQGARGTEAFF
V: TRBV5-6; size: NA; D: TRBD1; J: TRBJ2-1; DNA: TGTGCCAGCAGCTTGGTACAGGGGGATGAGCAGTTCTTC; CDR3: CASSLVQGDEQFF
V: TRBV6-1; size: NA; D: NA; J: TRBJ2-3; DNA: TGTGCCAGCAGCGAAAGGGGTCGTGGGCGTACGGATACGCAGTATTTT; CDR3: CASSERGRGRTDTQYF
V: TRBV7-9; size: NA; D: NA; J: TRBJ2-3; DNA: TGTGCCAGCAGCCCGGTAGCGGAACACACTAGCACAGATACGCAGTATTTT; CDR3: CASSPVAEHTSTDTQYF
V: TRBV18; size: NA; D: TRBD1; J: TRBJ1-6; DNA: TGTGCCAGCTCACCGAACTCCCAGACAGGGGTTGGGTATAATTCACCCCTCCACTTT; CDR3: CASSPNSQTGVGYNSPLHF
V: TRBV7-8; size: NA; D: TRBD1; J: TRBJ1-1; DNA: TGTGCCAGCAGCATAAGGGACAGCCTGAACACTGAAGCTTTCTTT; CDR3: CASSIRDSLNTEAFF
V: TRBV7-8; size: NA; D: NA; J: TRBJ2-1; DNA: TGTGCCAGCAGCGACGAGCGCGGGTACGACGATGAGCAGTTCTTC; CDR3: CASSDERGYDDEQFF
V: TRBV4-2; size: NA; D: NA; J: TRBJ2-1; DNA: TGTGCCAGCAGCCAGAGGACTGGGGGGACCTACAATGAGCAGTTCTTC; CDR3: CASSQRTGGTYNEQFF
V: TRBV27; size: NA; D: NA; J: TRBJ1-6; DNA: TGTGCCAGCAGTTTACGTTTCTCCTATAATTCACCCCTCCACTTT; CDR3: CASSLRFSYNSPLHF
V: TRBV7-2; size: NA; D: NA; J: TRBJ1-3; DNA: TGTGCCAGCAGCCCGTACGGGACACATGTCTCTGGAAACACCATATATTTT; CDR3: CASSPYGTHVSGNTIYF
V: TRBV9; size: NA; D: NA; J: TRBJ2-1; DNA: TGTGCCAGCAGCGTAGTCGGGGGAGGTGAGCAGTTCTTC; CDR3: CASSVVGGGEQFF
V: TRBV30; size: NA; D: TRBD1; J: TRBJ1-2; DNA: TGTGCCTGGAGATCCCAGGGGGCTTACTTGTCGGGCTACACCTTC; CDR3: CAWRSQGAYLSGYTF
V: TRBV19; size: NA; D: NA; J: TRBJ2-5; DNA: TGTGCCAGTAGTATAGGTGGGGATCCAGGGTGGGAGACCCAGTACTTC; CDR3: CASSIGGDPGWETQYF
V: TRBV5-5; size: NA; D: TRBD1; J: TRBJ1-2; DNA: TGTGCCAGCAGCTTCGACGGGACAGGGTTTGGCTCGTGGGGCTACACCTTC; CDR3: CASSFDGTGFGSWGYTF
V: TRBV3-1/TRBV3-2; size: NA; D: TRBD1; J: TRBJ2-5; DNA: TGTGCCAGCAGCCAAGCAAGAAGGACAGGGGATCTACAAGAGACCCAGTACTTC; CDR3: CASSQARRTGDLQETQYF
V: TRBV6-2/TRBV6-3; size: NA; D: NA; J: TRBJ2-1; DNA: TGTGCCAGCAGTTACCCAATCAATGAGCAGTTCTTC; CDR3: CASSYPINEQFF
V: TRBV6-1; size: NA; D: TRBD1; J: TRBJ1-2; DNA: TGTGCCAGCAGTGACGGCCAGGGACAGGGGGCAGGGGGTGGTGGCTACACCTTC; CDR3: CASSDGQGQGAGGGGYTF
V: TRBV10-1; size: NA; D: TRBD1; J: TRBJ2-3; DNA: TGCGCCAGCAGACCCCGACAGGGATTCACAGATACGCAGTATTTT; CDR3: CASRPRQGFTDTQYF